Described below is a single T cell receptor beta chain sequence and its context. The sample is drawn from a study of cytomegalovirus exposure and HLA in healthy donors. The CDR3 is 14 amino acids. The junction had 11 bases not matched to a gene; V was cut back by 6 bases and J by 7 bases. From germline, CDR1 is MNHEY and CDR2 SVGAGI. The PCR used 60 Vbeta and 13 Jbeta primers. Sequencing used immunoSEQ multiplex PCR; TCRdb keeps in-frame clones, though not all of them. The sample has more than 95,000 clones; around 86% are singletons. The origin of this receptor is a man aged 25 to 40 in good health and CMV-seropositive. The sequenced material came from PBMCs. The chain is built from TRBV6-5 and TRBJ1-2; 7 bases are shared with TRBD1. CDR3 sequence (DNA): TGTGCCAGCAGCCCCTCAGAGGGGGCGTTTGGCTACACCTTC. Translating gives CASSPSEGAFGYTF.